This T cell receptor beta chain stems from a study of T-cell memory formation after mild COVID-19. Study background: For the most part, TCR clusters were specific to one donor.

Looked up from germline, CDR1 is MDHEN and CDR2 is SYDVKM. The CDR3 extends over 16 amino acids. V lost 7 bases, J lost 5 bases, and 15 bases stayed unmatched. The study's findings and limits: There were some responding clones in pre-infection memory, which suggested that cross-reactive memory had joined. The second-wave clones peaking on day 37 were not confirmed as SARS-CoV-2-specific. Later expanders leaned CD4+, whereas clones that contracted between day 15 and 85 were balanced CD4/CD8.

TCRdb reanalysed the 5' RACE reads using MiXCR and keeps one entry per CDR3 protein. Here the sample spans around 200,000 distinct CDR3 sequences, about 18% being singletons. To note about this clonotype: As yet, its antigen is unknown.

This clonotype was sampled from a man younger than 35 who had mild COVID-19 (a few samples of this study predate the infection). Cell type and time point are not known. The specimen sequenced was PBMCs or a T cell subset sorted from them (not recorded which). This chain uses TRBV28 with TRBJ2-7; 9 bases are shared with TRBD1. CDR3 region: CASNIPGGQGGHEQYF. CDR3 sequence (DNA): TGTGCCAGCAACATTCCTGGGGGACAGGGTGGCCACGAGCAGTACTTC.